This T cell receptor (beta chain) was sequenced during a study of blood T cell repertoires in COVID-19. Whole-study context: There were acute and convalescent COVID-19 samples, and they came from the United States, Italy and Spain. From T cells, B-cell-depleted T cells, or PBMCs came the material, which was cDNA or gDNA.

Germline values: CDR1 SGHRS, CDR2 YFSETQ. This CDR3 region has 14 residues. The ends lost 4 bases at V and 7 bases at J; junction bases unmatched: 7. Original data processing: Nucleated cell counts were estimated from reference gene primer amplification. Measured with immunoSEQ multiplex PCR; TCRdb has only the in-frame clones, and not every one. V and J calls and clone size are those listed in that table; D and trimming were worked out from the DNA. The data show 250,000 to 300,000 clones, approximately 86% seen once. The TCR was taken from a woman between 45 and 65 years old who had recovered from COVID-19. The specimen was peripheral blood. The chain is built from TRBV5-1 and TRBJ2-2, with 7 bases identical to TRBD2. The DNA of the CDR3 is TGCGCCAGCAGCAACTTGGCGGGGGACGGGGAGCTGTTTTTT. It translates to CASSNLAGDGELFF. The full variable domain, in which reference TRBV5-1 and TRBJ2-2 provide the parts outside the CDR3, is KAGVTQTPRYLIKTRGQQVTLSCSPISGHRSVSWYQQTPGQGLQFLFEYFSETQRNKGNFPGRFSGRQFSNSRSEMNVSTLELGDSALYLCASSNLAGDGELFFGEGSRLTVL.